The T cell receptor beta chain described here comes from a study of T cell repertoires in cytomegalovirus infection. As for the study in general: Matching HLA type and CMV infection were both indicated by public TCR beta signatures.

The junction had 13 bases not matched to a gene; V was cut back by 5 bases and J by 3 bases. Germline-derived CDR1 and CDR2 are MNHEY and SVGEGT. The CDR3 is 18 residues long. MiXCR, applied by TCRdb to the reads, yields one record per CDR3 protein. The data contain hundreds of thousands of distinct CDR3 sequences, 30% to 40% of them seen just once; the ten biggest clones take up under 20%. This clonotype turned up a few times. Its antigen remains unidentified. The material sequenced was cultured PBMCs, taken from culture after CMV antigen stimulation. The chain links TRBV6-2 or TRBV6-3 to TRBJ2-7, with 13 bases aligning to TRBD2. This TCR came from a human donor in good health (CMV status not recorded). Some clones in this sample may be carry-over from other donors' samples. The CDR3 loop reads CASSAGLAGAPPNYEQYV. CDR3 nucleotides: TGTGCCAGCAGTGCAGGACTAGCGGGAGCCCCCCCAAACTACGAGCAGTACGTC.